This T cell receptor beta chain was identified during a study of T cell responses to AZD1222 COVID-19 vaccine. Findings and caveats of the study: Baseline serology detected seropositivity in only a handful of AZD1222 recipients. Nearly half of unique spike-specific TCRs reportedly avoided B.1.351 and B.1.1.7 mutated regions.

Libraries were prepared by immunoSEQ multiplex PCR; TCRdb keeps only in-frame clonotypes and omits some of them. Of approximately 160,000 clones listed, roughly 92% are singletons. The V gene lost 0 bases and the J gene lost 2 bases, with 7 bases spanning the gap. The CDR3 runs 14 residues. CDR1 SGHRS and CDR2 YFSETQ come from the germline V gene. Second doses that came at about 4 or about 12 weeks were put together. In the case of this clone: Its antigen is undetermined.

This TCR came from an adult who received the AZD1222 COVID-19 vaccine. Sample: peripheral blood, taken 28 days after the second AZD1222 dose. The J gene is TRBJ2-3, the V gene TRBV5-1, with unresolved D. CDR3 DNA sequence: TGCGCCAGCAGCTTGGCTGGCCCCACAGATACGCAGTATTTT. Its translation: CASSLAGPTDTQYF.